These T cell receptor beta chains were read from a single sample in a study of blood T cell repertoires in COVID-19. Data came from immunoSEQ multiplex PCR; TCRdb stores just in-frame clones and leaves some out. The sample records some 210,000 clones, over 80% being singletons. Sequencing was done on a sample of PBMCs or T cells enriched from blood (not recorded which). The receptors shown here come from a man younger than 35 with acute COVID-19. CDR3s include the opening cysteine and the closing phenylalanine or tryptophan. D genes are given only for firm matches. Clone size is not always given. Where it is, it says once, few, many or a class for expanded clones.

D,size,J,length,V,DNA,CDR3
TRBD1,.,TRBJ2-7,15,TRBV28,TGTGCCAGCAGTCTCACACCGGGACAGGGTGGCGAGCAGTACTTC,CASSLTPGQGGEQYF
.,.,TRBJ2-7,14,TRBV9,TGTGCCAGCAGCCTCCGCCCGATAGGGGACGAGCAGTACTTC,CASSLRPIGDEQYF
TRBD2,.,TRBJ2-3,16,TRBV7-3,TGTGCCAGCAGCTTAGTGGCTAGCGGCGACACAGATACGCAGTATTTT,CASSLVASGDTDTQYF
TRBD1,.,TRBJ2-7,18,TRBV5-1,TGCGCCAGCAGCCCGAGGGGATCCGGGACAGGGGGCACGTACGAGCAGTACTTC,CASSPRGSGTGGTYEQYF
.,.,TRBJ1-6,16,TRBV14,TGTGCCAGCAGCCCAACGGTGGGCAGGGCCGACTCACCCCTCCACTTT,CASSPTVGRADSPLHF
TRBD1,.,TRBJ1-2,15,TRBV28,TGTGCCAGCAGGGGCGGGACAGGGGAGACCTGGGGCTACACCTTC,CASRGGTGETWGYTF
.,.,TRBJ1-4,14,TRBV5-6,TGTGCCAGCAACAGACAGAACCAGAATGAAAAACTGTTTTTT,CASNRQNQNEKLFF
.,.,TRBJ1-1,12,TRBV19,TGTGCCAGTAGTACCCTGTTTTCTGAAGCTTTCTTT,CASSTLFSEAFF
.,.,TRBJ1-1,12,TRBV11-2,TGTGCCAGCAGCTCCTATACCACGCCAGCTTTCTTT,CASSSYTTPAFF
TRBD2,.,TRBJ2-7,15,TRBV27,TGTGCCAGCAGTTCCTGGGGGGGTGGCACCTACGAGCAGTACTTC,CASSSWGGGTYEQYF
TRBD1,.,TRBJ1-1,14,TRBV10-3,TGTGCCGCCTCCTCAGGGGGCAGGAACACTGAAGCTTTCTTT,CAASSGGRNTEAFF
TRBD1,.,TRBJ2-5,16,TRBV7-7,TGTGCTAGCAGCAAGGGGACAGGGGGCCTCGGAGAGACCCAGTACTTC,CASSKGTGGLGETQYF
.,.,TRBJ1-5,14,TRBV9,TGTGCCAGCAGCGTAGAAGGACAGAGCCAGCCCCAGCATTTT,CASSVEGQSQPQHF
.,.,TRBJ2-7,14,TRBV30,TGTGCCTGGAGTAAAGGACTGCGAAAATACGAGCAGTACTTC,CAWSKGLRKYEQYF
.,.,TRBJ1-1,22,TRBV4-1,TGCGCCAGCAGCCAACATCTCAGCCCAAGGGTGGAACAGGCTAAGATGAACACTGAAGCTTTCTTT,CASSQHLSPRVEQAKMNTEAFF
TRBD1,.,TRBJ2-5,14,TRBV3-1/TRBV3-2,TGTGCCAGCAGCCAAGGTACAGGGGGAGAGACCCAGTACTTC,CASSQGTGGETQYF
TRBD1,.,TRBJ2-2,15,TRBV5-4,TGTGCCAGCAGCTCGGACAGGTCGAACACCGGGGAGCTGTTTTTT,CASSSDRSNTGELFF
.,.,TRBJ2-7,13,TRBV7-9,TGTGCCAGCAGCCCCCAGGCGGGTGGCGAGCAGTACTTC,CASSPQAGGEQYF
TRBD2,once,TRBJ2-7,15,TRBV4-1,TGCGCCAGCAGCCAAGTAGCTAGCGGGAGTTACGAGCAGTACTTC,CASSQVASGSYEQYF
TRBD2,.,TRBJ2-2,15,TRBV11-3,TGTGCCAGCAGCTCACTAGCGGGGACCGCCGGGGAGCTGTTTTTT,CASSSLAGTAGELFF
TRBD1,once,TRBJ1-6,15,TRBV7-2,TGTGCCAGCAGCCAGGACAGGGCCTATAATTCACCCCTCCACTTT,CASSQDRAYNSPLHF
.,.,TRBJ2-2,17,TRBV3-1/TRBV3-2,TGTGCCAGCAGTCCCGGGACATTTTCTTCGAACACCGGGGAGCTGTTTTTT,CASSPGTFSSNTGELFF
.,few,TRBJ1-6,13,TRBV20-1,TGCAGTGCTAGTTCAGGGGTCAATTCACCCCTCCACTTT,CSASSGVNSPLHF
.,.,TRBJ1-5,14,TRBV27,TGTGCCAGCAGTCCCAGGGGTAGCAATCAGCCCCAGCATTTT,CASSPRGSNQPQHF
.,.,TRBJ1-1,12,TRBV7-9,TGTGCCAGCTTACGGGAGGACACTGAAGCTTTCTTT,CASLREDTEAFF
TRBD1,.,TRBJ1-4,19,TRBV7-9,TGTGCCAGCAGCTTAGTAGGGTTTCGGACAGGGCGGAAGGATGAAAAACTGTTTTTT,CASSLVGFRTGRKDEKLFF
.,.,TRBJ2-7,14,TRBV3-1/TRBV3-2,TGTGCCAGCAGCCAGGGTTTGAGCGCCTACGAGCAGTACTTC,CASSQGLSAYEQYF
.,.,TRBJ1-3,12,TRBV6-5,TGTGCCAGCAGCGCACAGGAAAACACCATATATTTT,CASSAQENTIYF
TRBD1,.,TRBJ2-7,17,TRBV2,TGTGCCAGCAGTGAAGCGTCTTTGGCCAGGGGGTCCTACGAGCAGTACTTC,CASSEASLARGSYEQYF
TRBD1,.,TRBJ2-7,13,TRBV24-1,TGTGCCACCAGTGATCCACAGGGGTCCGAGCAGTACTTC,CATSDPQGSEQYF
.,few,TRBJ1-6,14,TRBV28,TGTGCCAGCAGTTTTAACCGACGGAGTTCACCCCTCCACTTT,CASSFNRRSSPLHF
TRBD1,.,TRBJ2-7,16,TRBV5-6,TGTGCCAGCAGCGAGACCGGGACAGGGAGTGATCACGAGCAGTACTTC,CASSETGTGSDHEQYF
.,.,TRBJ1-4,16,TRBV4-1,TGCGCCAGCACCAGGGGCGCGCCCTCAACTAATGAAAAACTGTTTTTT,CASTRGAPSTNEKLFF
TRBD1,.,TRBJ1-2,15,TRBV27,TGTGCCAGCAGTACCACTGGACAGGGGATTTATGGCTACACCTTC,CASSTTGQGIYGYTF
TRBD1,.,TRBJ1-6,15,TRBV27,TGTGCCAGCAGTTCCCTACAGGGGGATGATTCACCCCTCCACTTT,CASSSLQGDDSPLHF
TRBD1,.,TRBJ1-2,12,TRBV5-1,TGCGCCAGCAGCTTGGGACAGGGTGTAAACACCTTC,CASSLGQGVNTF
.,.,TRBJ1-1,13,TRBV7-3,TGTGCCAGCAGCTCTGGGGCCCAAACTGAAGCTTTCTTT,CASSSGAQTEAFF
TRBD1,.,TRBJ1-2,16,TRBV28,TGTGCCAGCAGTCGACTGGGACAGGGGGTCGGGGGGGGCTACACCTTC,CASSRLGQGVGGGYTF
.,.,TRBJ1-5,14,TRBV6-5,TGTGCCAGCAGTTACGACAGCCGCAATCAGCCCCAGCATTTT,CASSYDSRNQPQHF
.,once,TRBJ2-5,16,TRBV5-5,TGTGCCAGCAGCTTGGCCCGACCGGTGGGAGGAGAGACCCAGTACTTC,CASSLARPVGGETQYF
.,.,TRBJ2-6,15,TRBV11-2,TGTGCCAGCAGCTCCCAGGGCTCTGGGGCCAACGTCCTGACTTTC,CASSSQGSGANVLTF
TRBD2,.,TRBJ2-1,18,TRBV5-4,TGTGCCAGCAGCTTGGGGCTAGCGGGAGGGCTCACTTCAAATGAGCAGTTCTTC,CASSLGLAGGLTSNEQFF
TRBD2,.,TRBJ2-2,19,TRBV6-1,TGTGCCAGCAGTGTCGGGACTAGCGGGAGGGTCCCGAACACCGGGGAGCTGTTTTTT,CASSVGTSGRVPNTGELFF
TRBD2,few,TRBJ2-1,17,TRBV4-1,TGCGCCAGCAGCCAAGATGACGGGCGCGGGAGAGGAAATGAGCAGTTCTTC,CASSQDDGRGRGNEQFF
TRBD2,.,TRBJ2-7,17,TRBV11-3,TGTGCCAGCAGCTTCGTAGGTCTAGCGGGAGGGCCCAACGAGCAGTACTTC,CASSFVGLAGGPNEQYF
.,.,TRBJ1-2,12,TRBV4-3,TGCGCCAGCAGCCAACAAGGGGGAGGCTACACCTTC,CASSQQGGGYTF
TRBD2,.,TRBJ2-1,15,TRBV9,TGTGCCAGCAGCGCCAGTTCGGGACTAGCCAATGAGCAGTTCTTC,CASSASSGLANEQFF
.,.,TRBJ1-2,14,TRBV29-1,TGCAGCGTTAACAGGGCCATCCCTAACTATGGCTACACCTTC,CSVNRAIPNYGYTF
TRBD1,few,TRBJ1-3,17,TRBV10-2,TGCGCCAGCAGTTGGACAGGGGCCGTCTCTGCTGGAAACACCATATATTTT,CASSWTGAVSAGNTIYF
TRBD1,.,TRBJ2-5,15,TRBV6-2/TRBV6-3,TGTGCCAGCAGTTACCCAACAGGGGGCGTGGAGACCCAGTACTTC,CASSYPTGGVETQYF
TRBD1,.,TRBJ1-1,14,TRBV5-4,TGTGCCAGCAGCTTGGACAGGGGAGACACTGAAGCTTTCTTT,CASSLDRGDTEAFF
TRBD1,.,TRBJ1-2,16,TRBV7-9,TGTGCCAGCAGTCGCTCTCGACAGGGGGCTCGCGGTGGCTACACCTTC,CASSRSRQGARGGYTF